Listed below are T cell receptor beta chains from one sample, sequenced in a study of blood T cell repertoires in COVID-19. TCRdb keeps only in-frame clones here, not all; method: immunoSEQ multiplex PCR. The sample has over 250,000 clones, roughly nine tenths seen once. The sequenced sample consisted of PBMCs or T cells enriched from blood (not recorded which). Receptor source: a young woman who had recovered from COVID-19. CDR3s include the opening cysteine and the closing phenylalanine or tryptophan. The D gene is left open where the match is weak. Only part of the rows carry a size: once, few, many, or a class if the clone is expanded.

j_call v_call d_call cdr3_length clone_size cdr3_nt cdr3_aa
TRBJ1-2 TRBV3-1/TRBV3-2 TRBD1 16 once TGTGCCAGCAGCCAAGTTCGGCAGGGGGGCGACTATGGCTACACCTTC CASSQVRQGGDYGYTF
TRBJ1-5 TRBV2 TRBD1 14 NA TGTGCCAGCAGTGCCGGACAGGGCCGTCAGCCCCAGCATTTT CASSAGQGRQPQHF
TRBJ1-5 TRBV27 NA 13 NA TGTGCCAGCAGTAATATCGACGGAGCTTCCCAGCATTTT CASSNIDGASQHF
TRBJ1-2 TRBV4-1 NA 13 NA TGCGCCAGCAGCCAACCCCCCTATTATGGCTACACCTTC CASSQPPYYGYTF
TRBJ1-2 TRBV7-9 NA 14 NA TGTGCCAGCACCATAACTCCAGGGGATCGTGGCTACACCTTC CASTITPGDRGYTF
TRBJ1-2 TRBV5-5 NA 13 NA TGTGCCAGCAGCTTGGCGTGGTCTAGTGGCTACACCTTC CASSLAWSSGYTF
TRBJ1-2 TRBV9 NA 15 NA TGTGCCAGCAGCACCCGACACTCAACCTTCTATGGCTACACCTTC CASSTRHSTFYGYTF
TRBJ2-7 TRBV6-5 NA 15 once TGTGCCAGCAGTTACGATACGACAGGAGCCTACGAGCAGTACTTC CASSYDTTGAYEQYF
TRBJ1-2 TRBV5-1 TRBD1 13 NA TGCGCCAGCAGCCAGGACAGGGGTTACAGCTACACCTTC CASSQDRGYSYTF
TRBJ2-1 TRBV7-3 TRBD2 13 few TGTGCCAGCAGCTTAGCGGGGGGCGGTGAGCAGTTCTTC CASSLAGGGEQFF
TRBJ2-2 TRBV2 NA 13 NA TGTGCCAGCAGTGAACGGGGGAACGGGGAGCTGTTTTTT CASSERGNGELFF
TRBJ1-6 TRBV18 TRBD1 16 once TGTGCCAGCTCACCAACCAAGGACAGGGGCAATTCACCCCTCCACTTT CASSPTKDRGNSPLHF
TRBJ1-5 TRBV27 NA 15 NA TGTGCCAGCAGTTTGTTGACAGGCTTTGCTCAGCCCCAGCATTTT CASSLLTGFAQPQHF
TRBJ1-5 TRBV12-3/TRBV12-4 NA 12 NA TGTGCCAGCAGTACAGGGATTCAGCCCCAGCATTTT CASSTGIQPQHF
TRBJ2-7 TRBV27 NA 15 NA TGTGCCAGCAGTTTATCGCGAGGCTCCCCTTACGAGCAGTACTTC CASSLSRGSPYEQYF
TRBJ2-7 TRBV5-4 NA 15 NA TGTGCCAGCAGTCAGGAGGCGGCCTACTCCTACGAGCAGTACTTC CASSQEAAYSYEQYF
TRBJ2-1 TRBV2 TRBD2 12 NA TGTGCCAGCAACGGCGGGGGGGCGGAGCAGTTCTTC CASNGGGAEQFF
TRBJ2-1 TRBV5-4 TRBD2 17 NA TGTGCCAGCAGCTTGGGACTAGCGGGGGGTATCCCAGGTGAGCAGTTCTTC CASSLGLAGGIPGEQFF
TRBJ2-2 TRBV5-4 NA 15 NA TGTGCCAGCAGCTTGGATTACGGGGACACCGGGGAGCTGTTTTTT CASSLDYGDTGELFF